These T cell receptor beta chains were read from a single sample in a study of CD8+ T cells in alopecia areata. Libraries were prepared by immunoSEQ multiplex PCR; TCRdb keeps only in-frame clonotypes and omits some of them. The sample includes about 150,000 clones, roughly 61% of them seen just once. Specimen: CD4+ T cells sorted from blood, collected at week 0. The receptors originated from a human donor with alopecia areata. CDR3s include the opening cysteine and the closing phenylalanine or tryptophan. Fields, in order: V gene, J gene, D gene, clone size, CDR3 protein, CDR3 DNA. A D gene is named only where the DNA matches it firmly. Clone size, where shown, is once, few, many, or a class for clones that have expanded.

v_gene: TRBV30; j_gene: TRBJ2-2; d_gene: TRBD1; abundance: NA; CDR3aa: CAWSGLGGQNTGELFF; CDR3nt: TGTGCCTGGAGTGGCCTAGGGGGCCAGAACACCGGGGAGCTGTTTTTT
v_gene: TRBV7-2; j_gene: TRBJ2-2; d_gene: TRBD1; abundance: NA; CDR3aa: CASSVYRGGELFF; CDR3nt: TGTGCCAGCAGCGTATACAGGGGCGGGGAGCTGTTTTTT
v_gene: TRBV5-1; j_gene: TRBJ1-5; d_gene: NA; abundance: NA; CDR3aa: CASSLDGTQNQPQHF; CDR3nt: TGCGCCAGCAGCTTGGACGGGACACAGAATCAGCCCCAGCATTTT
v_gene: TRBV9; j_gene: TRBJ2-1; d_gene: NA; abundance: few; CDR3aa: CASSVSPGDEQFF; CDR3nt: TGTGCCAGCAGCGTATCCCCTGGCGATGAGCAGTTCTTC
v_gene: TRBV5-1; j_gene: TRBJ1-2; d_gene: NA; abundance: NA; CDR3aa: CASSLIGDGYTF; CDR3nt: TGCGCCAGCAGCTTGATAGGGGATGGCTACACCTTC
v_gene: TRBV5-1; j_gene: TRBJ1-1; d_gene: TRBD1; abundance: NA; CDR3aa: CASSLGQGAPNTEAFF; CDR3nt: TGCGCCAGCAGCCTGGGACAGGGGGCGCCGAACACTGAAGCTTTCTTT
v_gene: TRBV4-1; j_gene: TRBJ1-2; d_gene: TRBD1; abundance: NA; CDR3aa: CASSQAQGTNYGYTF; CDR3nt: TGCGCCAGCAGCCAAGCACAGGGGACTAACTATGGCTACACCTTC
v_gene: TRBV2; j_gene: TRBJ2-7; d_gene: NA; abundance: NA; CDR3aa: CASTLDTSYEQYF; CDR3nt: TGTGCCAGCACCCTTGACACGTCCTACGAGCAGTACTTC
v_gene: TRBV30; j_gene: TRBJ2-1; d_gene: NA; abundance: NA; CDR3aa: CAWSLLLREQFF; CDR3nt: TGTGCCTGGAGTCTATTATTACGGGAGCAGTTCTTC
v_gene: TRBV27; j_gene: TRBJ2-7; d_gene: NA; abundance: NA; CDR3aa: CASSSGQTYEQYF; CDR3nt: TGTGCCAGCAGTTCCGGACAGACATACGAGCAGTACTTC
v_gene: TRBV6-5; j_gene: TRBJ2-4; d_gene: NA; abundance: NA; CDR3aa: CASSLVGGANIQYF; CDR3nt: TGTGCCAGCAGCCTCGTAGGGGGGGCGAACATTCAGTACTTC
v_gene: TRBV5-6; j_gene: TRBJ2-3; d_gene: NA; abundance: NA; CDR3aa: CASSVTLLGTDTQYF; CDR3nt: TGTGCCAGCAGCGTCACGCTCCTGGGGACAGATACGCAGTATTTT
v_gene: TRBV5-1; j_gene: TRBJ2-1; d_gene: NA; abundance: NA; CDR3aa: CASSLGSGSTTYNEQFF; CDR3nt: TGCGCCAGCAGCTTGGGGTCTGGGTCCACTACCTACAATGAGCAGTTCTTC
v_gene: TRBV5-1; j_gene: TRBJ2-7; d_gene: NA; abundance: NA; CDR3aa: CASSPPGSGDEQYF; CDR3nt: TGCGCCAGCAGCCCCCCCGGAAGTGGGGACGAGCAGTACTTC
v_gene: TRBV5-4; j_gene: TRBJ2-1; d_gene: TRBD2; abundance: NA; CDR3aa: CASSPSGGAGNEQFF; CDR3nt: TGTGCCAGCAGCCCTAGCGGGGGGGCGGGGAATGAGCAGTTCTTC
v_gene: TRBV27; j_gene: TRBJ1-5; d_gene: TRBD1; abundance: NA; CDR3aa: CASKLGTGNQPQHF; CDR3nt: TGTGCCAGCAAACTCGGGACAGGGAACCAGCCCCAGCATTTT
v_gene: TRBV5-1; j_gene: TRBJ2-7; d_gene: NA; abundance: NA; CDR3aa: CASSRGGTETYEQYF; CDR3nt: TGCGCCAGCAGCAGGGGCGGGACAGAGACTTACGAGCAGTACTTC
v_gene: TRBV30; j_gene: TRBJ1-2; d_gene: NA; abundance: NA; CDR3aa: CAWSVLGRGRFYGYTF; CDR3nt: TGTGCCTGGAGTGTACTTGGACGGGGGAGGTTCTATGGCTACACCTTC
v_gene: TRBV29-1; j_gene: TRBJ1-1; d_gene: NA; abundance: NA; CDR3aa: CSVEPYIGTEAFF; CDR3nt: TGCAGCGTTGAGCCGTACATTGGTACTGAAGCTTTCTTT
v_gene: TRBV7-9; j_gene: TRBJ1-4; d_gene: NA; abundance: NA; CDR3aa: CASSVPGATNEKLFF; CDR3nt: TGTGCCAGCAGCGTTCCAGGGGCAACTAATGAAAAACTGTTTTTT
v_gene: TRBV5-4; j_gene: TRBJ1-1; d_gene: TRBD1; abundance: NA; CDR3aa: CASSSWGIGGLNTEAFF; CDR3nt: TGTGCCAGCAGCTCCTGGGGGATAGGGGGCTTGAACACTGAAGCTTTCTTT
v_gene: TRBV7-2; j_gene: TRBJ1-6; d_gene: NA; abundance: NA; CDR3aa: CASSLNGYNSPLHF; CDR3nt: TGTGCCAGCAGCTTGAACGGATATAATTCACCCCTCCACTTT
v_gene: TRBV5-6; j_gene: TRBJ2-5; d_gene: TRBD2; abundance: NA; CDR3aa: CASSYRGVWETQYF; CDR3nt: TGTGCCAGCAGCTATCGGGGGGTTTGGGAGACCCAGTACTTC
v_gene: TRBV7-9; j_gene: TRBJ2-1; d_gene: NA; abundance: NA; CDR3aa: CASSQALDEQFF; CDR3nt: TGTGCCAGCAGCCAGGCCCTAGATGAGCAGTTCTTC
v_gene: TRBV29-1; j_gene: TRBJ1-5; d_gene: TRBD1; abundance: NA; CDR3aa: CSVSGTGPNQPQHF; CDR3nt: TGCAGCGTCTCCGGGACAGGGCCCAATCAGCCCCAGCATTTT
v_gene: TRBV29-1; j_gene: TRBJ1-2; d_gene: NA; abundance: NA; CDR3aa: CSVSGPGTSYGYTF; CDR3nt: TGCAGCGTTAGTGGCCCCGGGACGTCTTATGGCTACACCTTC
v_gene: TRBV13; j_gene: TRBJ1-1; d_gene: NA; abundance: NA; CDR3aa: CASSIRRGWNTEAFF; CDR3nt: TGTGCCAGCAGCATAAGACGGGGGTGGAACACTGAAGCTTTCTTT
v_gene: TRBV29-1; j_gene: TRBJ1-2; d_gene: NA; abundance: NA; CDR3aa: CSVEVHYGYTF; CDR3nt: TGCAGCGTTGAAGTTCACTATGGCTACACCTTC
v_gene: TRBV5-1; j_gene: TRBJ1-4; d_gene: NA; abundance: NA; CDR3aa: CASSLTATNEKLFF; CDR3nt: TGCGCCAGCAGCTTGACCGCAACTAATGAAAAACTGTTTTTT
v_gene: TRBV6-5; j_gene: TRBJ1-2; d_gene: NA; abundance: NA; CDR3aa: CASSYSSFRVGNGYTF; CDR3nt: TGTGCCAGCAGTTACTCTAGCTTTAGGGTAGGGAATGGCTACACCTTC
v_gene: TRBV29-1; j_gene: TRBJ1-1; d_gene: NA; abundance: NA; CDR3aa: CSAPRSGSSDAFF; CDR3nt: TGCAGCGCCCCTCGGTCGGGCAGCTCGGACGCTTTCTTT
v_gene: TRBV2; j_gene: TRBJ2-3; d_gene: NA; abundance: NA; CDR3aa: CASSVWTRRFSTDTQYF; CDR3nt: TGTGCCAGCAGTGTATGGACTCGGCGGTTCAGCACAGATACGCAGTATTTT
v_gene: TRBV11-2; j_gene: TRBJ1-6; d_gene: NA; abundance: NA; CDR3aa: CASSLLAPNSPLHF; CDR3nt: TGTGCCAGCAGCTTACTTGCCCCTAATTCACCCCTCCACTTT
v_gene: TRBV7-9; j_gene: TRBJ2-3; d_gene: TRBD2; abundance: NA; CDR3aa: CASSLSGDLTDTQYF; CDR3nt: TGTGCCAGCAGCCTTAGCGGGGACCTCACAGATACGCAGTATTTT
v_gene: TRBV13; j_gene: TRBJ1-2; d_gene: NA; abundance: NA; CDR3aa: CASSTGPGGGYTF; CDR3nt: TGTGCCAGCAGCACGGGACCGGGGGGTGGCTACACCTTC
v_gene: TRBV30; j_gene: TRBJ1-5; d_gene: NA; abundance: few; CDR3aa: CAWSASSNQPQHF; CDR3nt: TGTGCCTGGAGCGCCTCTAGCAATCAGCCCCAGCATTTT
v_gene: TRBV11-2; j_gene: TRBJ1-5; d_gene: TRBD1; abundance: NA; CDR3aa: CASSLVGGGSNQPQHF; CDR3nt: TGTGCCAGCAGCTTAGTAGGAGGGGGCAGCAATCAGCCCCAGCATTTT
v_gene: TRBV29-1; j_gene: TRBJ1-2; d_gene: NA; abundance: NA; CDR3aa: CSVVPVGGYTF; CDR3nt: TGCAGCGTTGTTCCGGTGGGAGGCTACACCTTC
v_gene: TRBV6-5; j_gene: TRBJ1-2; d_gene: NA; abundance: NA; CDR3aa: CASSYRDRYYGYTF; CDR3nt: TGTGCCAGCAGTTACAGGGATCGGTACTATGGCTACACCTTC
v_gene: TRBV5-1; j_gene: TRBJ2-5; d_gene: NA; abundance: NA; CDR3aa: CASSRGGGSIRETQYF; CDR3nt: TGCGCCAGCAGCCGGGGAGGAGGGTCGATCCGAGAGACCCAGTACTTC
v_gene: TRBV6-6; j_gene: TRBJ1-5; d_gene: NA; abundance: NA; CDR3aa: CASSYSSGRNQPQHF; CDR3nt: TGTGCCAGCAGTTACTCATCGGGACGCAATCAGCCCCAGCATTTT
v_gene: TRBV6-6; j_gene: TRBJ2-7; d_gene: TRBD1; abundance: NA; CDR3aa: CASGQGRSYEQYF; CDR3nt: TGTGCCAGTGGACAGGGAAGATCCTACGAGCAGTACTTC
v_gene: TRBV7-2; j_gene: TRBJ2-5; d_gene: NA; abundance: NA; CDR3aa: CASSLGRDVETQYF; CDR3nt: TGTGCCAGCAGCTTAGGGAGGGATGTGGAGACCCAGTACTTC
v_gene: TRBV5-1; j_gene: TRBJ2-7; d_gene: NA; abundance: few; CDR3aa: CASSLGQASSYEQYF; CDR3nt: TGCGCCAGCAGCTTGGGGCAGGCTAGCTCCTACGAGCAGTACTTC
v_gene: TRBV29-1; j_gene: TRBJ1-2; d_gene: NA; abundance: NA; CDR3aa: CSVEGRGNYGYTF; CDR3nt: TGCAGCGTTGAAGGGCGGGGGAACTATGGCTACACCTTC
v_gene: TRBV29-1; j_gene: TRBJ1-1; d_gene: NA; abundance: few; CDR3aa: CSVSRTVMNTEAFF; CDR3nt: TGCAGCGTCTCCCGGACAGTAATGAACACTGAAGCTTTCTTT
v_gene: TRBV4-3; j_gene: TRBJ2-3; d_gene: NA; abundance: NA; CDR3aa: CASSQHDPDTQYF; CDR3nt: TGCGCCAGCAGCCAGCACGATCCAGATACGCAGTATTTT
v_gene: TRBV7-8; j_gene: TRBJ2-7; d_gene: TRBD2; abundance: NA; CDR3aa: CASSLALLLAGGLGEQYF; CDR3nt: TGTGCCAGCAGCTTAGCGCTCCTACTAGCGGGGGGCCTTGGCGAGCAGTACTTC
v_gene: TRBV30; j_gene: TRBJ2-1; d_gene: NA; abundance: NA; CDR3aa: CAWFEGLRGEQFF; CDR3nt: TGTGCCTGGTTTGAGGGCCTGAGAGGTGAGCAGTTCTTC
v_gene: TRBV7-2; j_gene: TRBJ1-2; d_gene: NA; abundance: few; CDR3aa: CASSSQRARKTYGYTF; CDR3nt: TGTGCCAGCAGCTCACAGCGGGCAAGAAAGACCTATGGCTACACCTTC
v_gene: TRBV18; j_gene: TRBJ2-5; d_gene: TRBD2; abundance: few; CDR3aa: CASSPASGETQYF; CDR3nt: TGTGCCAGCTCACCGGCTAGCGGAGAGACCCAGTACTTC
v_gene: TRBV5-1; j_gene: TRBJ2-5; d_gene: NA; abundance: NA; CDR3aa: CASSRTTDQETQYF; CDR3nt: TGCGCCAGCAGCCGAACGACAGACCAAGAGACCCAGTACTTC
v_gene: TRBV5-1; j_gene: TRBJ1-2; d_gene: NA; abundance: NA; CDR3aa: CASSLEQGGLYGYTF; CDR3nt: TGCGCCAGCAGCTTGGAACAGGGTGGCCTTTATGGCTACACCTTC
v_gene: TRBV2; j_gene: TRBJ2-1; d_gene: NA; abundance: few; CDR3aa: CASSETILYNEQFF; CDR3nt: TGTGCCAGCAGTGAGACTATTCTCTACAATGAGCAGTTCTTC